Shown below are 32 T cell receptor beta chains from a single sample sequenced in a study of PD-1 blockade in classical Hodgkin lymphoma. Relapses following autologous stem cell transplantation were seen in all patients, with brentuximab vedotin exposure varying. TCRdb's table, derived via immunoSEQ multiplex PCR, lists solely in-frame clones and lacks some. The repertoire holds fewer than 45,000 clones, with around 83% as singletons. Sequences were derived from peripheral blood mononuclear cells (PBMCs), sampled before the second cycle of nivolumab. The receptors were sampled from a human donor with classical Hodgkin lymphoma.

The chain carries TRBV28 and TRBJ2-2, with 7 positions matching TRBD2. This CDR3 is built from 14 residues. The V segment lost 8 bases and the J segment 4 bases; nucleotides outside the gene matches: 7. Germline-derived CDR1 and CDR2 are MDHEN and SYDVKM. The CDR3 sequence is CASLSGGFTGELFF. The CDR3 DNA reads TGTGCCAGCTTATCCGGGGGGTTCACCGGGGAGCTGTTTTTT. Combining the CDR3 with reference TRBV28 and TRBJ2-2 gives the whole variable domain DVKVTQSSRYLVKRTGEKVFLECVQDMDHENMFWYRQDPGLGLRLIYFSYDVKMKEKGDIPEGYSVSREKKERFSLILESASTNQTSMYLCASLSGGFTGELFFGEGSRLTVL.

The chain employs TRBV2 and TRBJ1-1; possibly TRBD1 for D (6 bases). CDR3 length: 11 amino acids. V dropped 6 bases and J dropped 8 bases, with 10 bases sitting between them. The germline gives CDR1 SNHLY, CDR2 FYNNEI. CDR3 DNA sequence: TGTGCCAGCAGACAGGGAATAGAAGCTTTCTTT. As protein: CASRQGIEAFF.

The V gene is TRBV19, the J gene TRBJ1-5, with D uncertain. Germline CDR1 reads LNHDA; CDR2 reads SQIVND (reference sequence). V shed 1 base and J shed 2 bases, with 6 bases lying between them. The CDR3 contains 14 residues. Here the CDR3 reads CASSIGVGNQPQHF. The DNA of the CDR3 is TGTGCCAGTAGTATAGGGGTAGGCAATCAGCCCCAGCATTTT.

This chain connects TRBV6-1 to TRBJ2-3; 7 bases align to TRBD1. The CDR3 is made up of 15 amino acids. Germline V gene lookup returns CDR1 MNHNS and CDR2 SASEGT. V was clipped by 4 bases and J by 1 base; unmatched bases: 5. CDR3 region: CASSVWQGGTDTQYF. The CDR3 DNA reads TGTGCCAGCAGTGTATGGCAGGGGGGCACAGATACGCAGTATTTT.

The chain links TRBV6-5 to TRBJ1-1, with 7 bases aligning to TRBD1. J gave up 4 bases and V 5 bases, and 7 bases lay outside the gene matches. Germline CDR1 is MNHEY and CDR2 is SVGAGI. This CDR3 region has 14 residues. The CDR3 bases are TGTGCCAGCAGTAACAGGGGTAAGAGCACTGAAGCTTTCTTT. This translates into CASSNRGKSTEAFF.

The chain has TRBV18 and TRBJ2-1, with a tentative D call TRBD2 (5 bases). The CDR3 runs 16 residues. The V end was cut by 2 bases, the J end by 8 bases, with 19 bases between. Germline CDR1 and CDR2: KGHSH and LQKENI. DNA of the CDR3: TGTGCCAGCTCACCAATTCCGGGATTCAGCGTCCATGAGCAGTTCTTC. It yields the protein CASSPIPGFSVHEQFF.

V usage is TRBV5-8 and J usage is TRBJ2-1; TRBD1 matches at 8 bases. CDR1 and CDR2 from the germline V gene are SGHTS and YDEGEE. V gave up 4 bases and J gave up 4 bases; unmatched junction bases: 4. The CDR3 sequence is 14 residues long. This CDR3 is CASSHRDRYNEQFF. DNA for the CDR3: TGTGCCAGCAGCCACCGGGACAGGTACAATGAGCAGTTCTTC.

This chain connects TRBV6-4 to TRBJ2-3; no clear D gene. Germline V gene sequence: CDR1 MRHNA, CDR2 SNTAGT. This CDR3 has 14 residues. Trimming left V 4 bases short and J 0 bases short, with 8 bases between. The CDR3 bases are TGTGCCAGCAGTGCGGCCGATAGCACAGATACGCAGTATTTT. It encodes CASSAADSTDTQYF.

The chain recombines TRBV4-1 with TRBJ2-1; D unclear. Germline CDR1 MGHRA, CDR2 YSYEKL. Deletions cut 0 bases from V and 4 bases from J, with 13 bases between. The CDR3 is 16 residues long. As DNA, the CDR3 is TGCGCCAGCAGCCAAGAAACTACGGGCAGATACAATGAGCAGTTCTTC. As protein: CASSQETTGRYNEQFF.

The V gene is TRBV9, the J gene TRBJ2-1; D gene ambiguous. Trimming took off 0 bases at V and 0 bases at J, with 10 bases between the two ends. The germline V gene has CDR1 SGDLS and CDR2 YYNGEE. This CDR3 comprises 16 residues. CDR3 sequence (DNA): TGTGCCAGCAGCGTAGAGGGCCTAAGCTCCTACAATGAGCAGTTCTTC. It codes for CASSVEGLSSYNEQFF. Combining the CDR3 with reference TRBV9 and TRBJ2-1 gives the whole variable domain DSGVTQTPKHLITATGQRVTLRCSPRSGDLSVYWYQQSLDQGLQFLIQYYNGEERAKGNILERFSAQQFPDLHSELNLSSLELGDSALYFCASSVEGLSSYNEQFFGPGTRLTVL.

V usage is TRBV18 and J usage is TRBJ1-4; D is unclear. The V end lost 4 bases, the J end lost 0 bases, and 15 bases lay between the germline ends. This CDR3 is built from 17 residues. Germline loops: CDR1 KGHSH, CDR2 LQKENI. The chain's CDR3 is CASSLDAGGATNEKLFF. DNA of the CDR3: TGTGCCAGCTCACTAGACGCGGGAGGTGCAACTAATGAAAAACTGTTTTTT. Full variable domain (rest looked up from reference TRBV18 and TRBJ1-4): NAGVMQNPRHLVRRRGQEARLRCSPMKGHSHVYWYRQLPEEGLKFMVYLQKENIIDESGMPKERFSAEFPKEGPSILRIQQVVRGDSAAYFCASSLDAGGATNEKLFFGSGTQLSVL.

The chain has TRBV6-4 and TRBJ1-1; 8 nucleotides agree with TRBD1. V was clipped by 4 bases and J by 1 base; unmatched bases: 2. Germline V gene lookup returns CDR1 MRHNA and CDR2 SNTAGT. This CDR3 is built from 14 residues. The CDR3 region is CASSAGTGNTEAFF. The CDR3 coding sequence is TGTGCCAGCAGTGCCGGGACAGGGAACACTGAAGCTTTCTTT.

The chain is built from TRBV4-2 and TRBJ2-1, with 8 bases lining up with TRBD2. Trimming removed 4 bases from V and 4 bases from J; junction bases left unmatched: 9. CDR1 LGHNA and CDR2 YNFKEQ come from the germline V gene. This CDR3 region has 16 residues. The CDR3 nucleotides are TGTGCCAGCAGCCCCTCTAATAGCGGGGTATACAATGAGCAGTTCTTC. Residues: CASSPSNSGVYNEQFF.

V is TRBV19 and J is TRBJ2-5; 8 positions agree with TRBD1. The CDR3 has 16 residues. With 5 bases clipped from V and 5 bases from J, the junction kept 13 bases outside the gene matches. Germline V gives CDR1 LNHDA, CDR2 SQIVND (reference sequence). The CDR3 sequence: CASSALGRTGQETQYF. The CDR3 nucleotides are TGTGCCAGTAGTGCCCTGGGACGGACAGGGCAGGAGACCCAGTACTTC.

This chain links TRBV28 with TRBJ2-7, with D possibly TRBD1 on 6 matching bases. Looked up from germline, CDR1 is MDHEN and CDR2 is SYDVKM. Trimming removed 6 bases from V and 4 bases from J, with 22 bases in between. The length of the CDR3 is 16 residues. The CDR3 loop reads CASRFRTGQKLYEQYF. The CDR3 nucleotides are TGTGCCAGCAGGTTTCGGACGGGACAAAAATTATACGAGCAGTACTTC.

The chain links TRBV25-1 to TRBJ2-1; 10 nucleotides match TRBD1. Trimming removed 5 bases from V and 6 bases from J; junction bases left unmatched: 16. The CDR3 covers 18 residues. The germline V gene has CDR1 MGHDK and CDR2 SYGVNS. CDR3 sequence: CASSRQGAKSDYPNEQFF. For the CDR3, the DNA is TGTGCCAGCAGTAGACAGGGGGCGAAATCGGATTATCCCAATGAGCAGTTCTTC.

The chain carries TRBV27 and TRBJ1-6; D is perhaps TRBD1 (6 bases). The germline gives CDR1 MNHEY, CDR2 SMNVEV (reference sequence). Trimming shortened V by 3 bases and J by 5 bases, and 8 bases separated the two germline ends. The CDR3 length is 14 residues. The CDR3 nucleotides read TGTGCCAGCAGTTTGGAGGGGGATAATTCACCCCTCCACTTT. It codes for CASSLEGDNSPLHF.

The chain combines TRBV11-2 with TRBJ2-7; maybe TRBD1 (6 bases). CDR1 is SGHAT and CDR2 is FQNNGV in the germline V gene. Trimming took 6 bases from V and 0 from J, leaving 21 bases between them. The CDR3 loop spans 17 amino acids. Here the CDR3 DNA reads TGTGCCAGCAGTCTCGTGAACAGGGCTACGACCTCCTACGAGCAGTACTTC. It is translated as CASSLVNRATTSYEQYF. The full variable domain, with the rest looked up from reference TRBV11-2 and TRBJ2-7, is EAGVAQSPRYKIIEKRQSVAFWCNPISGHATLYWYQQILGQGPKLLIQFQNNGVVDDSQLPKDRFSAERLKGVDSTLKIQPAKLEDSAVYLCASSLVNRATTSYEQYFGPGTRLTVT.

The chain combines TRBV4-1 with TRBJ2-3; 7 bases are a match to TRBD1. V trimming: 0 bases; J trimming: 3 bases; junction bases outside the gene matches: 9. This CDR3 has 17 amino acids. The germline CDR1 and CDR2 sequences are MGHRA and YSYEKL. The CDR3 DNA follows: TGCGCCAGCAGCCAAGAAGTAGGGCCAGGGGGTACAGATACGCAGTATTTT. Its translation is CASSQEVGPGGTDTQYF.

The gene calls are TRBV28 and TRBJ2-1, with TRBD1 matching over 8 bases. Germline V gene lookup returns CDR1 MDHEN and CDR2 SYDVKM. The V and J ends lost 6 bases and 4 bases, in that order; junction bases with no gene match: 5. CDR3 size: 14 residues. CDR3 sequence (DNA): TGTGCCAGCAGGACAGGGGTACGATACAATGAGCAGTTCTTC. This sequence encodes CASRTGVRYNEQFF.

The V and J genes are TRBV11-2 and TRBJ2-3; the match to TRBD2 covers 10 bases. The V gene's germline CDR1 is SGHAT and CDR2 FQNNGV. V lost 0 bases to trimming and J lost 2 bases; unmatched junction nucleotides: 8. CDR3 length: 18 residues. CDR3 loop: CASSLELAGRGPTDTQYF. CDR3 coding DNA: TGTGCCAGCAGCTTAGAACTAGCGGGAAGAGGCCCCACAGATACGCAGTATTTT.

This clone was counted a single time. This chain uses TRBV2 with TRBJ1-2; D gene ambiguous. CDR3 size: 15 residues. The germline V gene encodes CDR1 SNHLY and CDR2 FYNNEI. Trimming removed 4 bases at V and 3 bases at J, with 15 bases between. CDR3 in DNA: TGTGCCAGCAGTGGTTCGAGGGTGGGTTACTATGGCTACACCTTC. As protein: CASSGSRVGYYGYTF.

This chain links TRBV9 with TRBJ1-5, with a tentative D call TRBD1 (5 bases). With 0 bases removed from V and 1 base from J, the gap between germline ends came to 5 bases. From germline, CDR1 is SGDLS and CDR2 YYNGEE. The CDR3 has 14 residues. CDR3 in DNA: TGTGCCAGCAGCGTAGGGGGCAGCAATCAGCCCCAGCATTTT. Translating gives CASSVGGSNQPQHF. Looking up the rest from reference TRBV9 and TRBJ1-5 gives the full variable domain: DSGVTQTPKHLITATGQRVTLRCSPRSGDLSVYWYQQSLDQGLQFLIQYYNGEERAKGNILERFSAQQFPDLHSELNLSSLELGDSALYFCASSVGGSNQPQHFGDGTRLSIL.

The V call is TRBV6-4, the J call TRBJ1-4; TRBD1 aligns across 7 bases. Per the germline V gene, CDR1 is MRHNA and CDR2 is SNTAGT. Trimming at V came to 2 bases and at J to 5 bases, leaving 5 bases not matched to a gene. This CDR3 spans 15 amino acids. The CDR3 sequence is CASSDPEGANEKLFF. For the CDR3, the DNA is TGTGCCAGCAGTGACCCCGAGGGGGCGAATGAAAAACTGTTTTTT.

V and J are TRBV4-2 and TRBJ2-5; D is perhaps TRBD2 (5 bases). Per germline, CDR1 LGHNA and CDR2 YNFKEQ. V shed 0 bases and J shed 4 bases, with 9 bases lying between them. This CDR3 comprises 14 residues. CDR3 coding DNA: TGTGCCAGCAGCCAAGAAACTAGGATAGAGACCCAGTACTTC. This translates into CASSQETRIETQYF.

This clone was recorded once. The chain uses TRBV9 and TRBJ2-2; TRBD1 matches at 10 bases. The CDR3 has 15 residues. Germline CDR1 is SGDLS and CDR2 is YYNGEE. V dropped 0 bases and J dropped 7; count of bases not matched to a gene: 3. The CDR3 spells CASSVAGQGGGELFF. DNA for the CDR3: TGTGCCAGCAGCGTAGCCGGACAGGGGGGCGGGGAGCTGTTTTTT.

The J gene is TRBJ2-7, the V gene TRBV11-3; 10 bases fit TRBD1. V was clipped by 4 bases and J by 4 bases; unmatched bases: 4. This CDR3 contains 14 residues. Germline-derived CDR1 and CDR2 are SGHNT and YENEEA. CDR3 protein: CASSSDRGRYEQYF. CDR3 sequence (DNA): TGTGCCAGCAGCTCCGACAGGGGGCGGTACGAGCAGTACTTC.

The chain links TRBV28 to TRBJ2-2; 10 bases fit TRBD2. The CDR3 spans 14 residues. Germline values: CDR1 MDHEN, CDR2 SYDVKM. V shed 7 bases and J 7 bases; nucleotides not matched to a gene: 6. This CDR3 reads CASILSGRGGELFF. In DNA, the CDR3 is TGTGCCAGCATCTTAAGCGGGAGGGGCGGGGAGCTGTTTTTT.

In its sample, this clone was seen once. The rearrangement links TRBV9 to TRBJ1-2; D call uncertain. Trimming pared 0 bases from V and 7 bases from J, leaving 13 bases between. The CDR3 is 14 residues long. CDR1 is SGDLS, CDR2 YYNGEE, per germline. DNA of the CDR3: TGTGCCAGCAGCGTAGGGCGGCCTGGCGGTGGCTACACCTTC. It encodes CASSVGRPGGGYTF.

The J gene is TRBJ1-5, the V gene TRBV19; 7 nucleotides agree with TRBD1. CDR1 and CDR2 (germline): LNHDA, SQIVND (reference sequence). The V gene end was trimmed by 7 bases and the J gene end by 5 bases; junction bases not matched to a gene: 8. This CDR3 is 14 amino acids long. The CDR3 coding sequence is TGTGCCAGTACTCGACAGGGCGCGTATCAGCCCCAGCATTTT. Residues: CASTRQGAYQPQHF.

The rearrangement uses TRBV6-1 and TRBJ2-7; D may be TRBD1 (6 bases). The ends were cut back, 6 bases at V and 5 bases at J, with 11 bases in the middle. This CDR3 has 12 amino acids. CDR1 is MNHNS, CDR2 SASEGT, per germline. The CDR3 loop reads CASSLGQNEQYF. CDR3 sequence (DNA): TGTGCCAGCAGCCTAGGACAGAACGAGCAGTACTTC.

This rearrangement joins TRBV2 to TRBJ2-5, with D perhaps matching TRBD1 (5 bases). The CDR3 has 14 amino acids. V lost 5 bases, J lost 5 bases, and 15 bases lay in between. Germline V gene sequence: CDR1 SNHLY, CDR2 FYNNEI. The CDR3 sequence is CASSRPGSAETQYF. DNA for the CDR3: TGTGCCAGCAGTCGTCCAGGGTCAGCGGAGACCCAGTACTTC.